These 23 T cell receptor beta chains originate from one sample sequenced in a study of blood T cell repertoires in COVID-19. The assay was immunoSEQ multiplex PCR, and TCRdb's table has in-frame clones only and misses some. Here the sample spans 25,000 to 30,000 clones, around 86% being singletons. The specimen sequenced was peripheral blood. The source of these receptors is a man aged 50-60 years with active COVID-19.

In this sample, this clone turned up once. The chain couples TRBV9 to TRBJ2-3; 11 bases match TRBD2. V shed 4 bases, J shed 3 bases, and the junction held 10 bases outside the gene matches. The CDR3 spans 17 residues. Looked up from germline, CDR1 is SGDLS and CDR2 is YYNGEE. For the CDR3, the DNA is TGTGCCAGCAGCCCCACTGAGACTAGCGGGGAAACAGATACGCAGTATTTT. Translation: CASSPTETSGETDTQYF.

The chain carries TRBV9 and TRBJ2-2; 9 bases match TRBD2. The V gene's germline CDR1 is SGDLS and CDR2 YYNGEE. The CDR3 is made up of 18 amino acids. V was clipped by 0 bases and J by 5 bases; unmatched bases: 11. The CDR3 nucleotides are TGTGCCAGCAGCGTAGAAATTAGCGGGGGTCACGGGACCGGGGAGCTGTTTTTT. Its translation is CASSVEISGGHGTGELFF.

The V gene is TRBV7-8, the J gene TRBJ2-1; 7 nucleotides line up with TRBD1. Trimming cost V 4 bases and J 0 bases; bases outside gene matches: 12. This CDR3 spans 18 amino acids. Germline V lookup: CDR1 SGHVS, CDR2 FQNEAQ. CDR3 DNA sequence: TGTGCCAGCAGCTGGGGTACCGGGACAGTCATCTCCTACAATGAGCAGTTCTTC. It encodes CASSWGTGTVISYNEQFF.

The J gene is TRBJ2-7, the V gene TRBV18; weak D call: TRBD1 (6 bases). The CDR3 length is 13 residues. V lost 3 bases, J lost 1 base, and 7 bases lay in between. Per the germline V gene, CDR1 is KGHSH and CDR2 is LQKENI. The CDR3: CASSPGTSYEQYV. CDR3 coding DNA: TGTGCCAGCTCACCGGGGACATCCTACGAGCAGTACGTC.

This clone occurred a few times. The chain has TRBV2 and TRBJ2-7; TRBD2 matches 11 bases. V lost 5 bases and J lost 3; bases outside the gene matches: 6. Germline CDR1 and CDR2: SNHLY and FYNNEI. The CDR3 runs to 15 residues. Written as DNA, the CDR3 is TGTGCCAGCAGTTCTACGGGACTAGCGGACTACGAGCAGTACTTC. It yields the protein CASSSTGLADYEQYF. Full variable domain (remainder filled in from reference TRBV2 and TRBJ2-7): EPEVTQTPSHQVTQMGQEVILRCVPISNHLYFYWYRQILGQKVEFLVSFYNNEISEKSEIFDDQFSVERPDGSNFTLKIRSTKLEDSAMYFCASSSTGLADYEQYFGPGTRLTVT.

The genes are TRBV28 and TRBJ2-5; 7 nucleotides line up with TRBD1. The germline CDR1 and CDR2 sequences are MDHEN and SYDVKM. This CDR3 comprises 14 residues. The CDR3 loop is CGCKGTVVSETQYF. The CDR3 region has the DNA TGTGGATGCAAGGGGACAGTGGTGTCGGAGACCCAGTACTTC.

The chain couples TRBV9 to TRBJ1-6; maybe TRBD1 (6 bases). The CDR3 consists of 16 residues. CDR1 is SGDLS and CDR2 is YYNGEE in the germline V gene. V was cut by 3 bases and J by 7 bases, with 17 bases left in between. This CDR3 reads CASSEGGQGGNSPLHF. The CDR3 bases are TGTGCCAGCAGCGAGGGGGGCCAGGGAGGGAATTCACCCCTCCACTTT.

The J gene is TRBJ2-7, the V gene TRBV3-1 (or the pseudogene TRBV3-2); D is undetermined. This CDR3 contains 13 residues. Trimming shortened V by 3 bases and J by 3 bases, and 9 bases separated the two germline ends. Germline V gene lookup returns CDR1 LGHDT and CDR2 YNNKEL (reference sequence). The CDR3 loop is CASSHSYSYEQYF. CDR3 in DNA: TGTGCCAGCAGCCACTCGTACAGCTACGAGCAGTACTTC.

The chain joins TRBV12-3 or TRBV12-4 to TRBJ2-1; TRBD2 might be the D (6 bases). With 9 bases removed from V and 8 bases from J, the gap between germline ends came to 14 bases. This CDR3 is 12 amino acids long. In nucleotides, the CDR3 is TGTGCCAGGGGGGGTAAGCTCTATGAGCAGTTCTTC. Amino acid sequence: CARGGKLYEQFF.

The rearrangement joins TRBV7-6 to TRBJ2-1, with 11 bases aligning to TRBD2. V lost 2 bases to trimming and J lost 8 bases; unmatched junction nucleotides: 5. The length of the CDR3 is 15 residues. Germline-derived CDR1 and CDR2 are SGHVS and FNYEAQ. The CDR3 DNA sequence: TGTGCCAGCAGCTTACTAGCGGGGGGCGGGGATGAGCAGTTCTTC. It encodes CASSLLAGGGDEQFF.

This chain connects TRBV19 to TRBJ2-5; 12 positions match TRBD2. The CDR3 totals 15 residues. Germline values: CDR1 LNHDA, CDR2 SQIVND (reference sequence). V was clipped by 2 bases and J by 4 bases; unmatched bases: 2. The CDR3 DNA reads TGTGCCAGTAGTATACCGGGACTAGCGGGAGAGACCCAGTACTTC. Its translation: CASSIPGLAGETQYF.

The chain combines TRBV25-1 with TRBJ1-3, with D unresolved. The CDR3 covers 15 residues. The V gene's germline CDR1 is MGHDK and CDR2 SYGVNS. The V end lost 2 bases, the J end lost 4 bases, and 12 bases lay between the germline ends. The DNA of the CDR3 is TGTGCCAGCAGTGAACGGTTGCCGGAGGGAAACACCATATATTTT. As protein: CASSERLPEGNTIYF.

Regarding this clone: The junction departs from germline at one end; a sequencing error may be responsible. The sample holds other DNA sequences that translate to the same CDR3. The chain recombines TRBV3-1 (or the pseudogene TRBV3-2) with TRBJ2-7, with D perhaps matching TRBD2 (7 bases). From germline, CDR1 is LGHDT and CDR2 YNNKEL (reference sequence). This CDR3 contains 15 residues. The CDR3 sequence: CASSQGGSGGGEQYF. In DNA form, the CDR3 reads TGTGCCAGCAGCCAAGGAGGATCGGGGGGCGGCGAGCAATACTTC.

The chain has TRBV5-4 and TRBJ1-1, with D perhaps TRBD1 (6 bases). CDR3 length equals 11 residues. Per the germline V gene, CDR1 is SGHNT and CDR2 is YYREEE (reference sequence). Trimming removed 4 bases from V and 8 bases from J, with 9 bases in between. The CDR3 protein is CASSLGTEAFF. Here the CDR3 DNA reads TGTGCCAGCAGCCTCGGGACAGAAGCTTTCTTT.

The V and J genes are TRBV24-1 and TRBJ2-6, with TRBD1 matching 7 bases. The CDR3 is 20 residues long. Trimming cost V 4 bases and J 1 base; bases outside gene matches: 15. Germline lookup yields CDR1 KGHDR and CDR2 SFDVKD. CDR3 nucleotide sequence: TGTGCCACCAGTGACCCTGACAGGGACCTTGCCATATCTGGGGCCAACGTCCTGACTTTC. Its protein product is CATSDPDRDLAISGANVLTF.

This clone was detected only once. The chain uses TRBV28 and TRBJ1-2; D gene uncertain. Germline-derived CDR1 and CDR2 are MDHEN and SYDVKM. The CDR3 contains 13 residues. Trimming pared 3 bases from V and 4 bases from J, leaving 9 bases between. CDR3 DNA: TGTGCCAGCAGTTTGGGAGGACTCTATGGCTACACCTTC. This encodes CASSLGGLYGYTF.

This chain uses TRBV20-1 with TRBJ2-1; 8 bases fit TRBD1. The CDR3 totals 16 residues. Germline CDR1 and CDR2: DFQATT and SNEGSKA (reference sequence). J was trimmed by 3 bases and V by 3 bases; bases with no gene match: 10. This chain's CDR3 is CSASRTGKGYYNEQFF. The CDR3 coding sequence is TGCAGTGCTAGTAGGACAGGGAAGGGGTACTACAATGAGCAGTTCTTC.

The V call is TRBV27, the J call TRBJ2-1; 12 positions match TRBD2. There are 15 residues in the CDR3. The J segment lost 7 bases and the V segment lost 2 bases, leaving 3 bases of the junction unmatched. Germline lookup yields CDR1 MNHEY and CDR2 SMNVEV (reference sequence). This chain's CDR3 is CASSLVTSGRNEQFF. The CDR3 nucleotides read TGTGCCAGCAGTTTAGTGACTAGCGGGAGAAATGAGCAGTTCTTC.

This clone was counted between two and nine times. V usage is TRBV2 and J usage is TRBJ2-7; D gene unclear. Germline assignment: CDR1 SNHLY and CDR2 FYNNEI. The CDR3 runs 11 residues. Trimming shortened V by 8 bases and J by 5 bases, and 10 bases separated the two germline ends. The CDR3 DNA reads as TGTGCCAGCGCCGGTTCTCACGAGCAGTACTTC. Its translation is CASAGSHEQYF.

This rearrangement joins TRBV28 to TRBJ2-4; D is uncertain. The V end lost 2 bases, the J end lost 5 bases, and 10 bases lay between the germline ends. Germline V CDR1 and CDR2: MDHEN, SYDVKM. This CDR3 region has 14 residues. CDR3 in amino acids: CASSLRSYQNIQYF. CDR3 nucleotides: TGTGCCAGCAGTTTAAGGAGTTACCAAAACATTCAGTACTTC. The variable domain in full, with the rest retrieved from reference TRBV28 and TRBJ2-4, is DVKVTQSSRYLVKRTGEKVFLECVQDMDHENMFWYRQDPGLGLRLIYFSYDVKMKEKGDIPEGYSVSREKKERFSLILESASTNQTSMYLCASSLRSYQNIQYFGAGTRLSVL.

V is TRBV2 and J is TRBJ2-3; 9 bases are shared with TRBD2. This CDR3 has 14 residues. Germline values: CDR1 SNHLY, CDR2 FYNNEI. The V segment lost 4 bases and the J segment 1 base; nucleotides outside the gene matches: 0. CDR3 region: CASSGTSGTDTQYF. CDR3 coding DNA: TGTGCCAGCAGTGGGACTAGCGGCACAGATACGCAGTATTTT.

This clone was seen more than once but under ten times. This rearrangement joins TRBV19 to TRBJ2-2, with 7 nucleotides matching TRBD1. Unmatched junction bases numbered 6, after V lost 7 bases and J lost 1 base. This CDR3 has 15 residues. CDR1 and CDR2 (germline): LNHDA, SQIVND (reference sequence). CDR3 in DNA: TGTGCCAGTACCCCGACAGGGCAGAACACCGGGGAGCTGTTTTTT. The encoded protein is CASTPTGQNTGELFF. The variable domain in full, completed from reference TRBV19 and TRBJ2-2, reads DGGITQSPKYLFRKEGQNVTLSCEQNLNHDAMYWYRQDPGQGLRLIYYSQIVNDFQKGDIAEGYSVSREKKESFPLTVTSAQKNPTAFYLCASTPTGQNTGELFFGEGSRLTVL.

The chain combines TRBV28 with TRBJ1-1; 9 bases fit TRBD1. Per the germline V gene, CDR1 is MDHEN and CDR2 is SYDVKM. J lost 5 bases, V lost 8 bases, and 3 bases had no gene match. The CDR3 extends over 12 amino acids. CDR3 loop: CASSDRGTEAFF. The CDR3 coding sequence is TGTGCCAGCTCGGACAGGGGAACTGAAGCTTTCTTT.